This TCR beta chain was sequenced in a study of T-cell memory formation after mild COVID-19. As for the study in general: The two donors had largely donor-specific TCR clusters. Findings of the study overall: From day 15 to 85, contracting clones were balanced between CD4 and CD8, whereas later expanders leaned toward CD4+. Pre-infection memory carried some responding clones, suggesting that cross-reactive memory joined.

Sample barcodes and UMIs were carried by the TCR alpha and TCR beta cDNA libraries that 5'RACE generated with constant-segment primers. MiXCR was run by TCRdb on the 5' RACE reads, yielding one entry per CDR3 protein. Of 280,000 or so distinct CDR3 sequences listed, roughly 18% are singletons. The CDR3 length is 14 residues. Germline CDR1 and CDR2: SGHTA and FQGNSA. Trimming took off 1 base at V and 2 bases at J, with 6 bases between the two ends. A remark on this clonotype: Its antigen is unidentified.

The sequencing input was PBMCs or a T cell subset sorted from them (not recorded which). V usage is TRBV7-2 and J usage is TRBJ2-1; no firm D call. This clonotype was sampled from a man aged 18 to 30 who had mild COVID-19 (a few samples of this study predate the infection). Cell type and time point are not known. The CDR3 loop reads CASSLEVTYNEQFF. The CDR3 nucleotides read TGTGCCAGCAGCTTAGAGGTCACCTACAATGAGCAGTTCTTC. Combining the CDR3 with reference TRBV7-2 and TRBJ2-1 gives the whole variable domain GAGVSQSPSNKVTEKGKDVELRCDPISGHTALYWYRQSLGQGLEFLIYFQGNSAPDKSGLPSDRFSAERTGGSVSTLTIQRTQQEDSAVYLCASSLEVTYNEQFFGPGTRLTVL.